The 12 T cell receptor beta chains given below trace back to one sample, sequenced in a study of cytomegalovirus exposure and HLA in healthy donors. Assay: immunoSEQ multiplex PCR; the TCRdb copy retains only in-frame clones and omits some. The repertoire has about 140,000 clones, around 88% of them found once; the top ten carry almost 8%. The sequencing sample was made of PBMCs. The source is a woman between 18 and 30 years old in good health and CMV-seropositive.

The rearrangement joins TRBV5-5 to TRBJ1-5; the match to TRBD1 covers 7 bases. Germline-derived CDR1 and CDR2 are SGHKS and YYEKEE (reference sequence). This CDR3 has 15 residues. V gave up 0 bases and J gave up 3 bases; unmatched junction bases: 3. The CDR3 sequence is CASSLDRGVNQPQHF. The CDR3 nucleotides are TGTGCCAGCAGCTTGGACAGGGGAGTCAATCAGCCCCAGCATTTT.

This chain uses TRBV29-1 with TRBJ2-7; D perhaps matches TRBD2 (7 bases). The length of the CDR3 is 12 residues. CDR1 is SQVTM, CDR2 ANQGSEA, per germline. V was trimmed by 5 bases and J by 4 bases, leaving 12 bases between them. CDR3 protein: CSVSRGGYEQYF. CDR3 nucleotides: TGCAGCGTTAGTAGGGGGGGATACGAGCAGTACTTC.

V and J are TRBV4-3 and TRBJ1-6, with 8 bases that match TRBD1. Germline loops: CDR1 LGHNA, CDR2 YSLEER. V gave up 5 bases and J gave up 6 bases; unmatched junction bases: 3. The CDR3 totals 14 residues. CDR3 sequence (DNA): TGCGCCAGCAGCGGACAGGGCCTTAATTCACCCCTCCACTTT. This gives the protein CASSGQGLNSPLHF.

The chain couples TRBV5-1 to TRBJ2-1; 9 positions agree with TRBD2. The junction had 4 bases not matched to a gene; V was cut back by 1 base and J by 5 bases. Germline CDR1 SGHRS, CDR2 YFSETQ. CDR3 length: 15 amino acids. DNA of the CDR3: TGCGCCAGCAGCTTGATGGCGGGAGGGAACAATGAGCAGTTCTTC. Amino acids: CASSLMAGGNNEQFF.

The chain uses TRBV19 and TRBJ2-2; D may be TRBD2 (6 bases). The CDR3 has 14 amino acids. V was trimmed by 5 bases and J by 7 bases, leaving 14 bases between them. Germline CDR1 and CDR2: LNHDA and SQIVND (reference sequence). The CDR3 spells CASSPLQGLGELFF. Here the CDR3 DNA reads TGTGCCAGTAGTCCCCTTCAGGGACTCGGGGAGCTGTTTTTT.

This clone was recorded a few times. The chain carries TRBV13 and TRBJ1-2; 10 nucleotides agree with TRBD1. This CDR3 has 13 amino acids. Germline CDR1 and CDR2: PRHDT and FYEKMQ (reference sequence). The V gene end was trimmed by 5 bases and the J gene end by 8 bases; junction bases not matched to a gene: 5. This CDR3 reads CASSATGGSGYTF. In nucleotides, the CDR3 is TGTGCCAGCAGCGCGACAGGGGGCTCGGGCTACACCTTC.

This chain joins TRBV28 and TRBJ1-2; 9 bases line up with TRBD1. This CDR3 has 14 residues. CDR1 is MDHEN, CDR2 SYDVKM, per germline. The V and J ends lost 6 bases and 3 bases, in that order; junction bases with no gene match: 5. The CDR3: CASRRGQGYYGYTF. The DNA of the CDR3 is TGTGCCAGCAGAAGGGGACAGGGTTACTATGGCTACACCTTC.

The chain carries TRBV2 and TRBJ1-5; weak D call: TRBD1 (6 bases). This CDR3 spans 17 amino acids. The V and J ends lost 5 bases and 0 bases respectively, with 17 bases between them. In germline, CDR1 is SNHLY, CDR2 FYNNEI. CDR3 residues: CASSLQGTQNSNQPQHF. The CDR3 region has the DNA TGTGCCAGCAGTCTACAGGGTACCCAAAATAGCAATCAGCCCCAGCATTTT.

The rearrangement joins TRBV15 to TRBJ2-5; 7 bases align to TRBD1. Losses at the gene ends were 3 bases for V and 0 bases for J; bases not matched to a gene: 10. The germline V gene has CDR1 LNHNV and CDR2 YYDKDF (reference sequence). The CDR3 sequence is 17 residues long. This chain's CDR3 is CATSRTLQGSNQETQYF. For the CDR3, the DNA is TGTGCCACCAGCAGGACCCTACAGGGGAGTAACCAAGAGACCCAGTACTTC.

This clone was observed once. The gene calls are TRBV5-4 and TRBJ2-1; 7 nucleotides line up with TRBD2. V shed 2 bases and J 5 bases; nucleotides not matched to a gene: 19. Germline CDR1 is SGHNT and CDR2 is YYREEE (reference sequence). This CDR3 contains 19 residues. The CDR3 nucleotides are TGTGCCAGCAGCTTAAAGGCGATGGAGCGGGGCACGAATAACAATGAGCAGTTCTTC. It translates to CASSLKAMERGTNNNEQFF.

The chain couples TRBV28 to TRBJ1-3; tentative D call: TRBD1 (6 bases). Per the germline V gene, CDR1 is MDHEN and CDR2 is SYDVKM. This CDR3 is 15 amino acids long. V lost 7 bases to trimming and J lost 0 bases, with 13 bases between them. This chain's CDR3 is CASTLGGNSGNTIYF. The CDR3 DNA reads TGTGCCAGCACTCTAGGGGGAAACTCTGGAAACACCATATATTTT.

This rearrangement joins TRBV28 to TRBJ2-7; no clear D. V was cut by 4 bases and J by 4 bases, with 5 bases left in between. Germline-derived CDR1 and CDR2 are MDHEN and SYDVKM. The CDR3 length is 11 residues. The DNA of the CDR3 is TGTGCCAGCAGTTCCGAGTACGAGCAGTACTTC. It specifies CASSSEYEQYF.